These 3 T cell receptor beta chains were all obtained from the same sample, sequenced in a study of T cell responses to AZD1222 COVID-19 vaccine. Sequencing was performed with immunoSEQ multiplex PCR; in TCRdb, only in-frame clones are kept and a portion is missing. The repertoire has under 150,000 clones, 93% of them found once; the top ten carry about 3%. This specimen consisted of peripheral blood, obtained on day 0 of AZD1222 vaccination. The receptors come from an adult in good health.

The rearrangement joins TRBV14 to TRBJ2-1; D not certain. V was clipped by 1 base and J by 6 bases, with 10 bases between them. CDR1 SGHDN and CDR2 FVKESK come from the germline V gene. There are 14 residues in the CDR3. In DNA, the CDR3 is TGTGCCAGCAGCCAAGTTTCTCTGGGCAATGAGCAGTTCTTC. Protein product: CASSQVSLGNEQFF.

V usage is TRBV11-2 and J usage is TRBJ2-7; 10 bases match TRBD2. V lost 4 bases to trimming and J lost 7 bases; unmatched junction nucleotides: 22. The CDR3 has 19 amino acids. Germline CDR1 SGHAT, CDR2 FQNNGV. CDR3 in DNA: TGTGCCAGCAGCTCTATAGCGGGAGGAAGGGAGGGGAGCTTTAGAGAGCAGTACTTC. Translated: CASSSIAGGREGSFREQYF.

The rearrangement joins TRBV20-1 to TRBJ2-2; no clear D. Trimming took 3 bases from V and 2 from J, leaving 7 bases between them. Per the germline V gene, CDR1 is DFQATT and CDR2 is SNEGSKA (reference sequence). The CDR3 contains 13 residues. CDR3 bases: TGCAGTGCTAGTCCCCCTAACACCGGGGAGCTGTTTTTT. This sequence encodes CSASPPNTGELFF.